One sample yielded the 10 T cell receptor beta chains listed below, sequenced in a study of blood T cell repertoires in COVID-19. Produced via immunoSEQ multiplex PCR; TCRdb's table is partial and in-frame only. The repertoire includes approximately 180,000 clones, approximately 90% of them detected once, and less than 5.5% sits in the top ten. Specimen: peripheral blood. These receptors all stem from a human donor in a cohort sampled during active COVID-19.

CDR3 residues: CASSYSLDRRGNQPQHF. The CDR3 bases are TGTGCCAGCAGTTACTCATTGGACAGGCGGGGCAATCAGCCCCAGCATTTT. V and J are TRBV6-2 or TRBV6-3 and TRBJ1-5; 7 bases are shared with TRBD1. V shed 0 bases, J shed 2 bases, and the junction held 7 bases outside the gene matches. Germline V CDR1 and CDR2: MNHEY, SVGEGT. The CDR3 has 17 residues.

The rearrangement links TRBV21-1 to TRBJ1-1; the tabulated D call, TRBD1, remains unverified against the DNA. TRBV21-1 is a listed pseudogene. The CDR3 spans 14 residues. The CDR3 reads CASTPRVGQRIAFF. For the CDR3, the DNA is TGTGCCAGCACCCCTAGAGTCGGACAGCGGATAGCTTTCTTT.

DNA for the CDR3: TGCGCCAGCAGCCAAGATTGGAGAAGCACAGATACGCAGTATTTT. As protein: CASSQDWRSTDTQYF. V usage is TRBV4-3 and J usage is TRBJ2-3; D gene ambiguous. This CDR3 region has 15 residues. Trimming stripped 0 bases from V and 0 bases from J, with 7 bases between. Germline V gene lookup returns CDR1 LGHNA and CDR2 YSLEER.

The chain employs TRBV28 and TRBJ1-6, with 8 positions matching TRBD1. Germline V CDR1 and CDR2: MDHEN, SYDVKM. There are 16 residues in the CDR3. After removal of 3 bases from V and 7 bases from J, the junction contained 8 bases not matched to a gene. Here the CDR3 reads CASSLEQGVRNSPLHF. The CDR3 DNA reads as TGTGCCAGCAGTTTGGAACAGGGGGTTAGGAATTCACCCCTCCACTTT.

The chain has TRBV5-1 and TRBJ2-7; D might be TRBD2 (6 bases). The V and J ends lost 7 bases and 4 bases respectively, with 21 bases between them. Germline V lookup: CDR1 SGHRS, CDR2 YFSETQ. This CDR3 spans 15 amino acids. The CDR3 loop reads CASGVGDSKDYEQYF. DNA of the CDR3: TGCGCCAGCGGGGTCGGGGACTCAAAAGATTACGAGCAGTACTTC. Using reference TRBV5-1 and TRBJ2-7 for the parts outside the CDR3, the full variable domain is KAGVTQTPRYLIKTRGQQVTLSCSPISGHRSVSWYQQTPGQGLQFLFEYFSETQRNKGNFPGRFSGRQFSNSRSEMNVSTLELGDSALYLCASGVGDSKDYEQYFGPGTRLTVT.

The gene calls are TRBV7-8 and TRBJ2-7; TRBD2 might be the D (5 bases). The germline CDR1 and CDR2 sequences are SGHVS and FQNEAQ. V lost 0 bases and J 3 bases, leaving 12 bases between the germline ends. This CDR3 is built from 15 residues. CDR3 sequence reads: CASSLAEGSFYEQYF. The CDR3 nucleotides are TGTGCCAGCAGCTTAGCCGAGGGATCGTTCTACGAGCAGTACTTC. The entire variable domain, with the rest obtained from reference TRBV7-8 and TRBJ2-7, is as follows: GAGVSQSPRYKVAKRGQDVALRCDPISGHVSLFWYQQALGQGPEFLTYFQNEAQLDKSGLPSDRFFAERPEGSVSTLKIQRTQQEDSAVYLCASSLAEGSFYEQYFGPGTRLTVT.

This chain connects TRBV27 to TRBJ2-7; the D is unclear. The germline CDR1 and CDR2 sequences are MNHEY and SMNVEV (reference sequence). The CDR3 has 15 residues. The ends were cut back, 0 bases at V and 0 bases at J, with 9 bases in the middle. CDR3 nucleotides: TGTGCCAGCAGTTTATCGCGCGGAACCTCCTACGAGCAGTACTTC. This codes for CASSLSRGTSYEQYF.

The V call is TRBV29-1, the J call TRBJ1-1; 7 bases are a match to TRBD1. The junction had 7 bases not matched to a gene; V was cut back by 7 bases and J by 8 bases. Germline loops: CDR1 SQVTM, CDR2 ANQGSEA. This CDR3 has 11 amino acids. CDR3 loop: CSAATGTEAFF. The CDR3 DNA follows: TGCAGCGCTGCGACAGGGACCGAAGCTTTCTTT.

This clone was counted a few times. The rearrangement uses TRBV2 and TRBJ2-4, with TRBD2 matching 11 bases. The CDR3 length is 17 residues. The V gene end was trimmed by 10 bases and the J gene end by 7 bases; junction bases not matched to a gene: 18. Per the germline V gene, CDR1 is SNHLY and CDR2 is FYNNEI. The CDR3 here is CATTGLELAGARNIQYF. The DNA of the CDR3 is TGTGCCACGACAGGGTTAGAACTAGCGGGAGCTCGGAACATTCAGTACTTC.

V usage is TRBV9 and J usage is TRBJ1-6, with D possibly being TRBD1 (5 bases). V gave up 4 bases and J gave up 6 bases, with 20 bases separating them. This CDR3 has 17 amino acids. Germline assignment: CDR1 SGDLS and CDR2 YYNGEE. The CDR3 DNA reads TGTGCCAGCAGCTCCTACCCAAAGCGGGGGAGTAATTCACCCCTCCACTTT. Its protein product is CASSSYPKRGSNSPLHF. Variable domain in full (rest from reference TRBV9 and TRBJ1-6): DSGVTQTPKHLITATGQRVTLRCSPRSGDLSVYWYQQSLDQGLQFLIQYYNGEERAKGNILERFSAQQFPDLHSELNLSSLELGDSALYFCASSSYPKRGSNSPLHFGNGTRLTVT.